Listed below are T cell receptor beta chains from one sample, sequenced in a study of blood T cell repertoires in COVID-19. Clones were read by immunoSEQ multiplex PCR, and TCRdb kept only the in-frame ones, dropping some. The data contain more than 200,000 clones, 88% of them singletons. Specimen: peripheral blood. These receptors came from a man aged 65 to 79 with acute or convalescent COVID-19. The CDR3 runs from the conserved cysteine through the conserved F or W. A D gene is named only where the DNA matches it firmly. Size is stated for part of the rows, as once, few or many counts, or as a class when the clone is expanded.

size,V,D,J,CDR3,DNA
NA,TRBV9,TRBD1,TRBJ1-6,CASSVVDRGNSPLHF,TGTGCCAGCAGCGTCGTGGACAGGGGGAATTCACCCCTCCACTTT
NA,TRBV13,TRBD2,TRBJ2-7,CASSSQTSGRPYEQYF,TGTGCCAGCAGCTCCCAAACGAGCGGGAGACCCTACGAGCAGTACTTC
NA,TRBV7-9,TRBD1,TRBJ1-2,CASSSLKQGRYGYTF,TGTGCCAGCAGCTCCCTTAAACAGGGGAGGTATGGCTACACCTTC
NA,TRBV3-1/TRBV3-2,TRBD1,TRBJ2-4,CASSQLTGEVKNIQYF,TGTGCCAGCAGTCAATTGACAGGGGAAGTCAAAAACATTCAGTACTTC
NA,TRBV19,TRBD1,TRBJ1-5,CASRDRVLGNQPQHF,TGTGCCAGTAGAGACAGGGTTTTGGGCAATCAGCCCCAGCATTTT
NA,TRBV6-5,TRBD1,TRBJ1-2,CASNKHWTGRGYTF,TGTGCCAGCAATAAGCATTGGACAGGGAGAGGCTACACCTTC
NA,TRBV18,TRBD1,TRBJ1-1,CASSLATGRNTEAFF,TGTGCCAGCTCACTCGCGACAGGGCGGAACACTGAAGCTTTCTTT
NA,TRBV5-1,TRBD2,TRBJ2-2,CASKNSGEDGELFF,TGCGCCAGCAAAAATAGCGGGGAAGACGGGGAGCTGTTTTTT
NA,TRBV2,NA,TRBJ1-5,CASSPPRQRFGNQPQHF,TGTGCCAGCAGCCCCCCGAGACAGCGTTTTGGCAATCAGCCCCAGCATTTT
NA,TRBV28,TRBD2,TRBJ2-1,CASTSGLAFLNEQFF,TGTGCCAGCACCTCGGGACTAGCGTTTCTTAATGAGCAGTTCTTC
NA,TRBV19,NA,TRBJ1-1,CASSMAAGGDEAFF,TGTGCCAGTAGTATGGCGGCAGGAGGGGATGAAGCTTTCTTT
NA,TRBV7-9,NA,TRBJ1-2,CASSLSPSYGYTF,TGTGCCAGCAGCTTAAGCCCGTCCTATGGCTACACCTTC
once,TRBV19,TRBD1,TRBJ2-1,CASSIRDRGRSEQFF,TGTGCCAGTAGTATAAGGGACAGGGGAAGGAGTGAGCAGTTCTTC
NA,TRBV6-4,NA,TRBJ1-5,CASSDSLRWRNQPQHF,TGTGCCAGCAGTGACTCGTTGAGGTGGCGCAATCAGCCCCAGCATTTT
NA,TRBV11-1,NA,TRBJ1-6,CASSLDRSSYNSPLHF,TGTGCCAGCAGCTTAGACCGGAGCTCCTATAATTCACCCCTCCACTTT
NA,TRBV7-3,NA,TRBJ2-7,CASSPQGTYEQYF,TGTGCCAGCAGCCCTCAGGGGACCTACGAGCAGTACTTC
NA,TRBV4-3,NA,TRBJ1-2,CASSQGTARGGYTF,TGCGCCAGCAGCCAAGGGACAGCCAGGGGCGGCTACACCTTC
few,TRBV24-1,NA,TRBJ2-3,CATSRRVTDTQYF,TGTGCCACCAGTCGCAGGGTCACAGATACGCAGTATTTT
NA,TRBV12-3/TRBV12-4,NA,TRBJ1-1,CASREGGERAFF,TGTGCCAGCAGGGAGGGGGGGGAGAGGGCTTTCTTT
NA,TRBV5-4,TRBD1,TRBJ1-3,CASSSPDRGPASGNTIYF,TGTGCCAGCAGCTCCCCGGACAGGGGCCCAGCCTCTGGAAACACCATATATTTT
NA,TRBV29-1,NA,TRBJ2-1,CSIPQGLTTGVYNEQFF,TGCAGCATACCCCAGGGCTTGACTACGGGAGTCTACAATGAGCAGTTCTTC
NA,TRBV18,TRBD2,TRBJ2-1,CASSPPGSGRGSHEQFF,TGTGCCAGCTCACCACCGGGAAGCGGGAGGGGATCGCATGAGCAGTTCTTC
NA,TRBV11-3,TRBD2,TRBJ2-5,CASSRNSAGDPWTQYF,TGTGCCAGCAGCCGCAACTCGGCGGGAGACCCCTGGACCCAGTACTTC
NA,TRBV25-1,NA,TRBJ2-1,CASRLINEQFF,TGTGCCAGCAGACTTATCAATGAGCAGTTCTTC
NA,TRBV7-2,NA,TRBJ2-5,CASSGSGWETQYF,TGTGCCAGCAGCGGTAGCGGCTGGGAGACCCAGTACTTC
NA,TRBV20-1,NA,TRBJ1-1,CSARLEGAFF,TGCAGTGCTAGACTGGAGGGAGCTTTCTTT
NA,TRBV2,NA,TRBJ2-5,CASSVNSEETQYF,TGTGCCAGCAGTGTAAACAGTGAAGAGACCCAGTACTTC
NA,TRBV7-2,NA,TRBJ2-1,CASSLAGGLTYNEQFF,TGTGCCAGCAGCTTAGCGGGCGGGCTGACCTACAATGAGCAGTTCTTC
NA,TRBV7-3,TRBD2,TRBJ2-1,CASSPERERGEQFF,TGTGCCAGCAGCCCCGAGCGGGAGCGGGGTGAGCAGTTCTTC
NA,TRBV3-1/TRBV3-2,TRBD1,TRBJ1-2,CASSLGQVYGYTF,TGTGCCAGCAGCCTGGGACAGGTATATGGCTACACCTTC
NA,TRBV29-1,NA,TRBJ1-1,CSVAGAGDTEAFF,TGCAGCGTTGCTGGGGCGGGGGACACTGAAGCTTTCTTT
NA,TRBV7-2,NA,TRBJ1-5,CASSPRTDYSNQPQHF,TGTGCCAGCAGCCCCAGGACAGACTATAGCAATCAGCCCCAGCATTTT
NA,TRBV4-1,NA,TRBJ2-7,CASSQLTGTTLTYEQYF,TGCGCCAGCAGCCAGCTCACCGGGACAACCCTTACCTACGAGCAGTACTTC
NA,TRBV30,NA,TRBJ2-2,CAWSVSTGELFF,TGTGCCTGGAGTGTCTCCACCGGGGAGCTGTTTTTT
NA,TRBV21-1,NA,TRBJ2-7,CASSKRVCGGSYEQYF,TGTGCCAGCAGCAAACGGGTCTGTGGAGGGTCCTACGAGCAGTACTTC
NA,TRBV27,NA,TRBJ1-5,CATSLRGDQPQHF,TGTGCCACCAGTCTCAGGGGCGATCAGCCCCAGCATTTT
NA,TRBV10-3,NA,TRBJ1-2,CAISDPGQSKTDGYTF,TGTGCCATCAGTGACCCTGGCCAATCGAAAACCGATGGCTACACCTTC
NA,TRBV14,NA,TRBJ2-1,CASSYSSYNEQFF,TGTGCCAGCAGCTACAGCTCCTACAATGAGCAGTTCTTC
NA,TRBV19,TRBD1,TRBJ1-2,CASSRRTGGAGGYGYTF,TGTGCCAGTAGTCGCCGGACAGGGGGCGCGGGGGGCTATGGCTACACCTTC
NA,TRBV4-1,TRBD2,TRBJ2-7,CASSSGRSSYEQYF,TGCGCCAGTTCTAGCGGGAGGAGCTCCTACGAGCAGTACTTC
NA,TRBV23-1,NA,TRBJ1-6,CASSRGGGAALHF,TGCGCCAGCAGTCGAGGGGGGGGCGCAGCCCTCCACTTT
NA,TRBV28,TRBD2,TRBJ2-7,CASRQAGTSGFRYEQYF,TGTGCCAGCAGACAAGCCGGGACTAGCGGATTCCGCTACGAGCAGTACTTC
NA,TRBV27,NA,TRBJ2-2,CASTQEGGLTGELFF,TGTGCCAGCACTCAAGAGGGGGGGCTCACCGGGGAGCTGTTTTTT
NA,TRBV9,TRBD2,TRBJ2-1,CASSQTSGQEGEQFF,TGTGCCAGCAGCCAAACTAGCGGGCAGGAGGGTGAGCAGTTCTTC
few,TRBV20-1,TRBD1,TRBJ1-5,CSASRDRGDQPQHF,TGCAGTGCTAGTAGGGACAGGGGAGATCAGCCCCAGCATTTT